This T cell receptor beta chain was observed in a study of CD8+ T cells in alopecia areata. Extraction and reverse transcription of RNA yielded cDNA as the sequencing template. Method: immunoSEQ multiplex PCR; TCRdb's copy keeps in-frame clones and lacks some. The repertoire holds approximately 200,000 clones, with approximately 47% as singletons. This CDR3 region has 13 residues. Germline loops: CDR1 MGHDK, CDR2 SYGVNS. V was clipped by 10 bases and J by 1 base, with 12 bases between them. This clone was seen only a few times. The target antigen is unknown. Specified treatment: oral pan-JAK inhibitor, 5-10 mg twice daily. Lesional scalp tissue (obtained by punch biopsy) and peripheral blood were collected from alopecia areata patients. Study outcomes and limitations: When scalp samples are sequenced, resident alphabeta T cells of normal skin are also captured.

The sequencing here drew on CD4+ T cells sorted from blood, taken around week 36, from a patient treated with tofacitinib. This clonotype was obtained from a human donor with alopecia areata. The chain employs TRBV25-1 and TRBJ2-3; no reliable D call. The CDR3: CAISERGTDTQYF. CDR3 nucleotides: TGTGCCATATCGGAAAGGGGCACAGATACGCAGTATTTT.